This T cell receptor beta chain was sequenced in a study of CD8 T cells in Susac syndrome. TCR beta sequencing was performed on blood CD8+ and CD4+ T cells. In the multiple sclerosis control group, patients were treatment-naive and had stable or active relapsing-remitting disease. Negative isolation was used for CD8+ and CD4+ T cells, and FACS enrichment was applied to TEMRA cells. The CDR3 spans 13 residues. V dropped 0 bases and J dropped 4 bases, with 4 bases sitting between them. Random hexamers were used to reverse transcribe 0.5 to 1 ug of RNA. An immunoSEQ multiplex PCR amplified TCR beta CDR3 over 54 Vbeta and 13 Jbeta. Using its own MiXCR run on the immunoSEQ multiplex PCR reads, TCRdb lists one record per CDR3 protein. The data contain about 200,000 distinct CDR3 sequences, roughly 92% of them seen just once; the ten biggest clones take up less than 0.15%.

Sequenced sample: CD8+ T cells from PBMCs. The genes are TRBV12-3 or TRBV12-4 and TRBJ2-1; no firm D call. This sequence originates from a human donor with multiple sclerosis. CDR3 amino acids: CASSLARYNEQFF. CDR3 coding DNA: TGTGCCAGCAGTTTAGCCCGATACAATGAGCAGTTCTTC.